The following is a TCR beta chain sequence with its context. Antigen: not known. Trimming at V came to 5 bases and at J to 5 bases, leaving 6 bases not matched to a gene. CDR3 length: 13 residues. Germline V CDR1 and CDR2: SGHKS, YYEKEE (reference sequence). The sample originates from a study of cytomegalovirus exposure and HLA in healthy donors. Overall study context: The 500 to 750 first-cohort repertoires and the roughly 130 validation repertoires shared the same platform, a later analysis reported.

Generated by immunoSEQ multiplex PCR, the TCRdb table keeps only in-frame clones and is missing some. The sample shows about 120,000 clones, 95% to 97% of them seen only once. Whole-study findings and limits: Investigators reported 150 to 200 TCR beta chains as tied to cytomegalovirus. Most sequenced TCRs were rare (though some public TCRs occurred in many donors).

Sequenced material: PBMCs. The chain links TRBV5-5 to TRBJ1-1; 7 nucleotides match TRBD1. This TCR came from a man aged 18 to 29 in good health and CMV-seronegative. This chain's CDR3 is CASSFSRGTEAFF. The CDR3 DNA follows: TGTGCCAGCAGTTTCTCCAGGGGGACTGAAGCTTTCTTT.